This T cell receptor (beta chain) was sequenced for a study of beta chain features in type 1 diabetes listed by TCRdb under 2018. In the study overall: Mean age, gender distribution, total cell number and subset yield were not different between patients and healthy donors. In the study, TCRB repertoires of sorted circulating CD4+ T cell subsets from recently diagnosed type 1 diabetes patients were compared with those of matched healthy donors. Whereas all 28 donors provided naive and central memory subsets, regulatory and stem cell-like memory subsets were isolated from just 8 patients and about eight healthy donors. A total of approximately 99,000,000 sorted cells were examined across all samples, and RNA yield correlated strongly with the number of cells per subset.

Overall study results and their limits: A moderate but significant shortening of TCRB CDR3 length was observed in type 1 diabetes patients in all four CD4+ subsets. Because small numbers of individuals were included in the HLA sub-analyses, any influence of HLA type on TCRB rearrangement was left unresolved. Naive, central memory and regulatory TCRB repertoires appeared to be more alike among patients than among healthy donors. Shorter templates might have been favored by PCR, but patient and control samples were amplified and corrected together, so both groups would have been affected equally by any skew. Because cDNA was sequenced instead of genomic DNA, highly expressing activated cells could be over-represented, though the groups showed no difference in activation or CD3 levels. Patients with type 1 diabetes made fewer insertions and deleted more nucleotides at VDJ recombination sites, implying thymic rearrangement abnormalities.

The CDR3 sequence holds 18 residues, the cysteine and phenylalanine included. Just the 54-base CDR3 DNA is kept, in frame starting at base 1. Per the germline V gene (reference sequence), LNHDA is the CDR1 and SQIVND is the CDR2. V has 3 bases trimmed and J has 9 bases trimmed; junction bases matching no gene number 20. As concerns this clone: This clone's antigen is unknown. Nothing much larger sits one base from this clone, and base qualities are not available.

A single peripheral blood draw of approximately 0.11 L on average was collected from each donor into heparinised tubes. Using a panel that included CD45RO, CCR7, CD25, CD127, CD95 and CD27, naive, central memory, regulatory and stem cell-like memory CD4+ T cells were sorted on a BD FACSAria II. All sorted populations exceeded 95% purity. PBMCs were separated immediately by Lymphoprep density gradient centrifugation and were stained directly, without being cultured. So that batch effects would be minimized, each experiment stained and sorted samples in pairs, pairing one healthy donor with one patient. All of the isolated RNA was reverse transcribed with the High Capacity cDNA Reverse Transcription Kit, so expressed TCRB transcripts were sequenced. Deep immunoSEQ sequencing was applied to naive, central memory and regulatory T cell samples, giving an average of around 4 million total reads per sample. After sorted cells were lysed in RLT buffer, RNA was extracted with DNase-treated RNeasy Micro or Mini kits, with the choice depending on cell number. To prevent cross-contamination, every cell subset was processed on its own, while patient and healthy donor samples were processed together. Using the immunoSEQ multiplex PCR, TCRB sequences were amplified from cDNA into 87-bp fragments spanning the CDR3 region. Sequencing of the amplicons was performed on the Illumina HiSeq platform. The paper's processing steps were these. PCR bias was corrected computationally using synthetic template baselines, and reads within Hamming distance 2 were collapsed, with unmergeable singletons discarded. Reads were aligned against IMGT to assign V, D and J genes, CDR3 length and insertions or deletions at six rearrangement sites. Clonotype counts were normalized to sorted cell number within each subset before computing true diversity and Gini coefficients with the tcR R package. Repertoire sharing was quantified using the overlap coefficient calculated on TCRB nucleotide sequences. Held by TCRdb, this immuneACCESS table contains in-frame sequences only and omits some clones. Under half of the omission traces to an unresolved V gene where checked; the cause of the rest is unknown. V and J calls and clone size are given by that table; D and trimming were obtained from the DNA. The sample table lists around 70,000 clones, roughly 49% of them with a count of one. About 0.74% of the sample belongs to the ten largest clones.

This receptor was taken from a man aged 25-40 years with type 1 diabetes. This chain is built from TRBV19 and TRBJ2-1; TRBD2 lines up with 7 middle nucleotides. Sequenced sample: central memory CD4+ T cells from blood. The CDR3 protein: CASSIQVRSAGSGSEQFF. The nucleotide sequence reads as follows: TGTGCCAGTAGTATCCAGGTGCGATCAGCGGGGTCGGGTAGTGAGCAGTTCTTC.